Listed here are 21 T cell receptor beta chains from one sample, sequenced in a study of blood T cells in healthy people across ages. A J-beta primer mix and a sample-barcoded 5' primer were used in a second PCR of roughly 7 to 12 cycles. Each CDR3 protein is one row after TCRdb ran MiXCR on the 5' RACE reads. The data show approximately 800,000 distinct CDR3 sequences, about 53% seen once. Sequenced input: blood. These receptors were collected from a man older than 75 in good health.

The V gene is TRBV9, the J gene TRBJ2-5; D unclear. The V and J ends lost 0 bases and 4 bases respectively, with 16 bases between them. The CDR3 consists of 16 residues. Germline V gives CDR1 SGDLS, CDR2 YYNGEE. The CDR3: CASSVGTNELRETQYF. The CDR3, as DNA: TGTGCCAGCAGCGTAGGTACTAACGAACTACGAGAGACCCAGTACTTC.

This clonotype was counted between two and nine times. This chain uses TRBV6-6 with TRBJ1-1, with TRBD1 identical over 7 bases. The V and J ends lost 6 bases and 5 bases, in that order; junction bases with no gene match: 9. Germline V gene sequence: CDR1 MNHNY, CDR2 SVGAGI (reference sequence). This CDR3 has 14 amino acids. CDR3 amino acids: CASSKDRSWTEAFF. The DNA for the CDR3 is TGTGCCAGCAGCAAGGACAGGTCATGGACTGAAGCTTTCTTT.

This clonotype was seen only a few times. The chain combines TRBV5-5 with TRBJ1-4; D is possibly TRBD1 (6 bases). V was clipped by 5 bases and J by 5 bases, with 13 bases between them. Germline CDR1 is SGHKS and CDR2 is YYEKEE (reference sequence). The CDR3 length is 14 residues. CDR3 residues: CASSSGALNEKLFF. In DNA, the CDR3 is TGTGCCAGCAGTTCAGGGGCCTTGAATGAAAAACTGTTTTTT.

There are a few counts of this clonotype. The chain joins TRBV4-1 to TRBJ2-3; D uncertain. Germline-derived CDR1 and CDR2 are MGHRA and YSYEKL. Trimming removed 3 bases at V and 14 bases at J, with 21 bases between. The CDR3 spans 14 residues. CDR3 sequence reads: CASSHRAQHRYAYF. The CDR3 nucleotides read TGCGCCAGCAGCCACCGGGCCCAGCACAGATACGCGTATTTT.

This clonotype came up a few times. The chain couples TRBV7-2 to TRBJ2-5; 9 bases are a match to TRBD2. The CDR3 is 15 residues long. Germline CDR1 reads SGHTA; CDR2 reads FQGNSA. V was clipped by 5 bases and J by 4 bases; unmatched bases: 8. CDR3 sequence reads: CASSGLSGSIETQYF. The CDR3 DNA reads TGTGCCAGCAGCGGACTTAGCGGGAGTATAGAGACCCAGTACTTC.

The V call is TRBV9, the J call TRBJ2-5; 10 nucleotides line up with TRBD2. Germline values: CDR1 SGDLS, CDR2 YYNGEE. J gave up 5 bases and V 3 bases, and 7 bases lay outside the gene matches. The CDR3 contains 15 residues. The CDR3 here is CASSGTSGLPETQYF. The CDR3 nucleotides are TGTGCCAGCAGCGGGACTAGCGGATTACCTGAGACCCAGTACTTC.

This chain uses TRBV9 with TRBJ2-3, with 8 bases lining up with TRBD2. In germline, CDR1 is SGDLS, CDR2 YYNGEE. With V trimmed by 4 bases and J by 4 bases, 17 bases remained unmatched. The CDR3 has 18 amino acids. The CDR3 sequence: CASSPPTSGGGFPDTQYF. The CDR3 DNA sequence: TGTGCCAGCAGCCCCCCCACTAGCGGAGGAGGGTTCCCAGATACGCAGTATTTT.

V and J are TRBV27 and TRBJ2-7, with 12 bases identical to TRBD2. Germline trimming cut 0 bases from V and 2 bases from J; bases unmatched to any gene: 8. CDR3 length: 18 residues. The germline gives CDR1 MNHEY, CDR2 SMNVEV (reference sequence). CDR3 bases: TGTGCCAGCAGTTTATCGTCTAGCGGGGGGGCTCCAGCCTACGAGCAGTACTTC. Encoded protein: CASSLSSSGGAPAYEQYF.

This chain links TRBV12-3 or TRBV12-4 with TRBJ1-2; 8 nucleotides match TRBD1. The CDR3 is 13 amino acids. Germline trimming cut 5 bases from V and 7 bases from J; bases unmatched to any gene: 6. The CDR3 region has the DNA TGTGCCAGCAGTACCGGGACAGGTTTTGGCTACACCTTC. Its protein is CASSTGTGFGYTF.

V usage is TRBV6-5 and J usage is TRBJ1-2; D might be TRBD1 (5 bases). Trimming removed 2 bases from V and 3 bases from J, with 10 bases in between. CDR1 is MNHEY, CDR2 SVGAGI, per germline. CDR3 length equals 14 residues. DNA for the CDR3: TGTGCCAGCAGTTACGAGGGGCGCGACTATGGCTACACCTTC. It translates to CASSYEGRDYGYTF.

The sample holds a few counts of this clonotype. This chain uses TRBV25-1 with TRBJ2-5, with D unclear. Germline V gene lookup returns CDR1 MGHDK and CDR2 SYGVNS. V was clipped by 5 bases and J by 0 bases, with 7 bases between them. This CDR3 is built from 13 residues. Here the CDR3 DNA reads TGTGCCAGCAGTAACACGAACCAAGAGACCCAGTACTTC. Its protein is CASSNTNQETQYF.

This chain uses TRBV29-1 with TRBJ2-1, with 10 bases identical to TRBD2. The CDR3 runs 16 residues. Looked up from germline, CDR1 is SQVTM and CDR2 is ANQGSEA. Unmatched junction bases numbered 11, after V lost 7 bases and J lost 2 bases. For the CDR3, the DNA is TGCAGCGCCCGTGGGCTAGCGGGAGAGCCCTACAATGAGCAGTTCTTC. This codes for CSARGLAGEPYNEQFF.

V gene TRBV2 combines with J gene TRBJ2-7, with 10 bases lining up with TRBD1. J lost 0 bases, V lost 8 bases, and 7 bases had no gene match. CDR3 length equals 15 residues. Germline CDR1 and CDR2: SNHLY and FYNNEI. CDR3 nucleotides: TGTGCCAGCCAGTGCGGGACAGGGGACTCCTACGAGCAGTACTTC. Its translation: CASQCGTGDSYEQYF. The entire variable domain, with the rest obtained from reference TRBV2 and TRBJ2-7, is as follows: EPEVTQTPSHQVTQMGQEVILRCVPISNHLYFYWYRQILGQKVEFLVSFYNNEISEKSEIFDDQFSVERPDGSNFTLKIRSTKLEDSAMYFCASQCGTGDSYEQYFGPGTRLTVT.

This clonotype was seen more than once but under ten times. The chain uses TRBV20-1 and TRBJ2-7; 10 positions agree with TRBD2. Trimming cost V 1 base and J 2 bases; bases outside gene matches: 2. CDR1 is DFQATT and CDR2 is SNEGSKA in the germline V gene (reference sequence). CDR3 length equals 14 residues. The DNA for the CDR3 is TGCAGTGCTAGAGCTAGCGGGAGAACCTACGAGCAGTACTTC. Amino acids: CSARASGRTYEQYF.

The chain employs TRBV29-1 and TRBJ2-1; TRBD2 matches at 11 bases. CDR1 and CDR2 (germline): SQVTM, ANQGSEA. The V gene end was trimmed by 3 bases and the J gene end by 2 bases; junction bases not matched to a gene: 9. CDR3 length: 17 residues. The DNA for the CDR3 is TGCAGCGTTGACGGTCTAGCGGGAGGTAGCCCCTACAATGAGCAGTTCTTC. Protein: CSVDGLAGGSPYNEQFF.

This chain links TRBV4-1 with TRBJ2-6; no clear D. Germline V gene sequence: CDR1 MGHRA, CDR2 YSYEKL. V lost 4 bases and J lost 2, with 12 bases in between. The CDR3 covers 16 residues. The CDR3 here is CASSPRRDPGANVLTF. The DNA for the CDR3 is TGCGCCAGCAGCCCCAGGCGAGACCCTGGGGCCAACGTCCTGACTTTC.

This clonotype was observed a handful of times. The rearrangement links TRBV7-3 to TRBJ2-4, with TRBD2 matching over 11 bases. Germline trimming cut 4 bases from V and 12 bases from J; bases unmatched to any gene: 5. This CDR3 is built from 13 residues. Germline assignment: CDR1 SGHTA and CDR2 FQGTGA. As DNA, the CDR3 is TGTGCCAGCAGCTCCGGGACTAGCGGCAGTCAGTACTTC. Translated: CASSSGTSGSQYF.

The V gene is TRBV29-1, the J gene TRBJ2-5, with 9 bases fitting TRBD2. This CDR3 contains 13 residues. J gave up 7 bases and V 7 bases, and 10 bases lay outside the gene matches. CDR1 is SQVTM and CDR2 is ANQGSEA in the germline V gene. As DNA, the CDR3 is TGCAGCGCTAGACTAGCGGAAAAAGGGACCCAGTACTTC. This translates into CSARLAEKGTQYF.

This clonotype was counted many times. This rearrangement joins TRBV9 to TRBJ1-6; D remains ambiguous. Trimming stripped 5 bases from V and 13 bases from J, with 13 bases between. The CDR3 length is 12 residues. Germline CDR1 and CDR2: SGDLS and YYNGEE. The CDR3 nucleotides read TGTGCCAGCAGAGGCCTTGAGGATCCCCTCCACTTT. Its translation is CASRGLEDPLHF.

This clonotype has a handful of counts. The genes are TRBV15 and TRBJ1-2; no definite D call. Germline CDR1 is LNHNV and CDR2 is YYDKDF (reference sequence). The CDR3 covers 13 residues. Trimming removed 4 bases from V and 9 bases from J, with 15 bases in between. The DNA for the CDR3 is TGTGCCACCAGCAAAAGTTTCGCCCTAAGCTACACCTTC. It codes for CATSKSFALSYTF.

The CDR3 sequence is CASSRTAGPRLGEQFF. The CDR3 nucleotides read TGTGCCAGTAGTCGGACCGCCGGGCCTCGTTTGGGGGAGCAGTTCTTC. This chain uses TRBV19 with TRBJ2-1; D not resolved. The CDR3 loop spans 16 amino acids. The germline V and J ends were trimmed by 5 bases and 10 bases, with 24 bases remaining between them. Germline-derived CDR1 and CDR2 are LNHDA and SQIVND (reference sequence).